The 4 T cell receptor beta chains below all came from one sample that was sequenced in a study of shared clonotypes between healthy human individuals. Clones were read by immunoSEQ multiplex PCR, and TCRdb kept only the in-frame ones, dropping some. Here the sample spans about 180,000 clones, around 93% being singletons. Input material: naive CD4+ T cells sorted from blood. Stated subset: CD45RA+ positively selected. The receptors were sampled from a woman between 25 and 40 years old in good health.

The rearrangement joins TRBV6-5 to TRBJ2-7; unclear D gene. V lost 2 bases and J lost 2, with 10 bases in between. This CDR3 is 14 amino acids long. Germline assignment: CDR1 MNHEY and CDR2 SVGAGI. The CDR3 sequence is CASSYDKATYEQYF. CDR3 nucleotides: TGTGCCAGCAGTTACGATAAGGCTACCTACGAGCAGTACTTC.

The CDR3 DNA sequence: TGTGCCATCAGTGCTATACTAGGGGAGGAGCAGTACTTC. As protein: CAISAILGEEQYF. The chain has TRBV10-3 and TRBJ2-7, with D perhaps being TRBD1 or TRBD2 (5 bases each). V was pared by 4 bases and J by 7 bases, with 14 bases between. Germline V CDR1 and CDR2: ENHRY, SYGVKD. This CDR3 contains 13 residues.

V usage is TRBV6-5 and J usage is TRBJ1-1, with D possibly TRBD1 on 6 matching bases. The germline V gene encodes CDR1 MNHEY and CDR2 SVGAGI. CDR3 size: 15 residues. V was clipped by 7 bases and J by 0 bases, with 15 bases between them. DNA for the CDR3: TGTGCCAGCACCCGAGGGGGGAATCTGAACACTGAAGCTTTCTTT. Protein product: CASTRGGNLNTEAFF.

J is TRBJ2-1 and V is TRBV18, with D maybe TRBD2 (5 bases). The CDR3 consists of 15 residues. Germline V gene lookup returns CDR1 KGHSH and CDR2 LQKENI. Trimming cost V 2 bases and J 0 bases, with 8 bases left between them. CDR3 region: CASSPSAVSYNEQFF. The DNA for the CDR3 is TGTGCCAGCTCACCATCAGCGGTCTCCTACAATGAGCAGTTCTTC.